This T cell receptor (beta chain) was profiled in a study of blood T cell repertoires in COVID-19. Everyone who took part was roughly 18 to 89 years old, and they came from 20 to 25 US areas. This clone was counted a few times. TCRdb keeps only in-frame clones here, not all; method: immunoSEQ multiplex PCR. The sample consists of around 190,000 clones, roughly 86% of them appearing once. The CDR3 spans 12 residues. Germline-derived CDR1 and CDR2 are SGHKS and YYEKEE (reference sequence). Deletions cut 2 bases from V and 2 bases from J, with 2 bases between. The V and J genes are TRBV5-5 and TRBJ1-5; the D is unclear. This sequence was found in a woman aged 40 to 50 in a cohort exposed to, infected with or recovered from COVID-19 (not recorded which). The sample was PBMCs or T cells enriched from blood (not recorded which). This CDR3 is CASSFGNQPQHF. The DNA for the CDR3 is TGTGCCAGCAGCTTCGGCAATCAGCCCCAGCATTTT.